This T cell receptor beta chain was obtained from a study of cytomegalovirus exposure and HLA in healthy donors. Deletions cut 6 bases from V and 0 bases from J, with 15 bases between. This CDR3 comprises 16 residues. The V gene's germline CDR1 is ENHRY and CDR2 SYGVKD. Primers for the PCR totalled 60 Vbeta and 13 Jbeta. Data came from immunoSEQ multiplex PCR; TCRdb stores just in-frame clones and leaves some out. The data show about 150,000 clones, under 85% seen once. The TCR originated in a woman aged 40 to 50 in good health and CMV-seropositive. The specimen sequenced was PBMCs. The V gene is TRBV10-3, the J gene TRBJ2-1; D perhaps matches TRBD1 (6 bases). The CDR3 sequence: CAIRGADSSSYNEQFF. CDR3 nucleotide sequence: TGTGCCATCAGGGGGGCCGACTCGAGCTCCTACAATGAGCAGTTCTTC.